This T cell receptor beta chain is from a study of blood T cell repertoires in COVID-19. Here immunoSEQ multiplex PCR was the method, and the copy in TCRdb shows in-frame clones only, minus some. The profile covers 110,000 or so clones, with approximately 84% appearing a single time and less than 3.5% taken by the ten largest. The V gene lost 4 bases and the J gene lost 5 bases, with 14 bases spanning the gap. Germline V gives CDR1 MGHRA, CDR2 YSYEKL. The CDR3 has 15 amino acids. The sample taken for sequencing was peripheral blood. This TCR derives from a man aged 40-50 years with acute or convalescent COVID-19. This chain links TRBV4-1 with TRBJ2-2, with a tentative D call TRBD2 (7 bases). The CDR3: CASSPRGAGTGELFF. CDR3 bases: TGCGCCAGCAGCCCCAGGGGAGCGGGGACCGGGGAGCTGTTTTTT.